The clone carrying this T cell receptor (beta chain) was seen once. Sequenced by immunoSEQ multiplex PCR; TCRdb stores in-frame clones only, minus some. The sample contains 9,500 to 15,000 clones, around 77% of which appear only once. The record originates from a study of technical replicates of blood from several donors. V lost 4 bases and J 7 bases, leaving 16 bases between the germline ends. Germline V gene data show CDR1 as SGHTA and CDR2 as FQGNSA. This CDR3 is 14 amino acids long. The chain is built from TRBV7-2 and TRBJ1-2; TRBD1 might be the D (5 bases). The specimen was PBMCs. The receptor's source is a human donor in good health. The CDR3 loop reads CASSSYRGERGYTF. The CDR3 nucleotides read TGTGCCAGCAGCTCTTACCGGGGGGAGCGTGGCTACACCTTC.